This is a list of T cell receptor beta chains from one sample in a study of T cells after yellow fever vaccination. Via MiXCR, TCRdb re-called the 5' RACE reads, giving one row per CDR3 protein. The repertoire holds fewer than 400,000 distinct CDR3 sequences, with roughly a tenth as singletons. Material: CD4+ T cells sorted from PBMCs, obtained 45 days after the yellow fever booster vaccination. The origin of the receptors is a young man who received the YFV17D yellow fever vaccine. Both conserved end residues are part of each CDR3. Fields, in order: V gene, D gene, clone size, J gene, CDR3 DNA, CDR3 protein. A D gene is named only where the DNA matches it firmly. Size is omitted from some rows. Given values are once, few, many or a class for expanded clones.

TRBV27	TRBD1	-	TRBJ1-4	TGTGCCAGCAGTTTCGACAGGGGAGGTGAAAAACTGTTTTTT	CASSFDRGGEKLFF
TRBV11-2	TRBD2	-	TRBJ2-3	TGTGCCAGCAGCTTAGTAACATCGCGTTTTAGCGGGGATACGCAGTATTTT	CASSLVTSRFSGDTQYF
TRBV7-9	-	many	TRBJ1-4	TGTGCCAGCAGCTCCGGACAGCCGAATGAAAAACTGTTTTTT	CASSSGQPNEKLFF
TRBV10-1	-	-	TRBJ2-7	TGCGCCAGCAGTGTGGGGGGCGCTGCCCACGAGCAGTACTTC	CASSVGGAAHEQYF
TRBV5-1	-	many	TRBJ2-1	TGCGCCAGCAGCTTGGATGGGGGAAGCTACAATGAGCAGTTCTTC	CASSLDGGSYNEQFF
TRBV5-1	TRBD2	few	TRBJ2-3	TGCGCCAGCAGCTTGGCCAGACTAGCGGGGGGAACAGATACGCAGTATTTT	CASSLARLAGGTDTQYF
TRBV24-1	-	few	TRBJ2-5	TGTGCCACCAGTGATGCAGGGTCGGTTGAGACCCAGTACTTC	CATSDAGSVETQYF
TRBV20-1	-	many	TRBJ2-3	TGCAGTGCTAGAGATCGTAGCACAGATACGCAGTATTTT	CSARDRSTDTQYF
TRBV7-2	-	few	TRBJ1-2	TGTGCCAGCAGCACTAGGCAGCCCGGCTATGGCTACACCTTC	CASSTRQPGYGYTF
TRBV9	TRBD2	-	TRBJ2-3	TGTGCCAGCAGCACCTTGGGGGGGGGCACAGATACGCAGTATTTT	CASSTLGGGTDTQYF
TRBV11-2	-	many	TRBJ2-3	TGTGCCAGCAGCTTAGGAACCACCGGTACGCAGTATTTT	CASSLGTTGTQYF
TRBV6-5	-	-	TRBJ1-1	TGTGCCAGCAGTTACGGACAAGGTGTAGCTTTCTTT	CASSYGQGVAFF
TRBV20-1	-	-	TRBJ2-3	TGCAGTGTCCCCGAGTGGGGCACAGATACGCAGTATTTT	CSVPEWGTDTQYF
TRBV4-1	TRBD1	many	TRBJ2-2	TGCGCCAGTGGGACAGTTTACCCCGGGGAGCTGTTTTTT	CASGTVYPGELFF
TRBV27	TRBD1	-	TRBJ1-1	TGTGCCAGCAGTTTTTCCCCGGACAGGGGTGGCACTGAAGCTTTCTTT	CASSFSPDRGGTEAFF
TRBV6-5	-	many	TRBJ1-2	TGTGCCAGCAGTTACTCCGGGGCACGAGCCTATGGCTACACCTTC	CASSYSGARAYGYTF
TRBV25-1	TRBD1	many	TRBJ1-1	TGTGCCAGCAGTTTCTACGACAGGGTTGGCACTGAAGCTTTCTTT	CASSFYDRVGTEAFF
TRBV6-5	-	few	TRBJ1-2	TGTGCCAGCAGCCCCGTGGGAGGGGTGTTTGGCTACACCTTC	CASSPVGGVFGYTF
TRBV3-1	-	-	TRBJ2-2	TGTGCCAGCAGCCAAGAGTCGAGGGGAATCGGGGAGCTGTTTTTT	CASSQESRGIGELFF
TRBV12-3/TRBV12-4	-	many	TRBJ1-4	TGTGCCAGCAGCCCCGGACAGATTAATGAAAAACTGTTTTTT	CASSPGQINEKLFF
TRBV6-6	-	-	TRBJ2-1	TGTGCCAGCAGCTCCAAAGATGAGCAGTTCTTC	CASSSKDEQFF
TRBV3-1	-	-	TRBJ1-4	TGTGCCAGCAGCCAGGTGGCCAGGAATGAAAAACTGTTTTTT	CASSQVARNEKLFF
TRBV20-1	TRBD1	few	TRBJ2-1	TGCAGTGCTACAGGGGGCGCCAACAATGAGCAGTTCTTC	CSATGGANNEQFF
TRBV4-3	TRBD1	-	TRBJ1-1	TGCGCCAGCACCCTAGGTGGTGACAGGGGTATCGGCACTGAAGCTTTCTTT	CASTLGGDRGIGTEAFF
TRBV7-2	TRBD2	many	TRBJ2-3	TGTGCCAGCAGCCAGACTAGCGCCCGCACAGATACGCAGTATTTT	CASSQTSARTDTQYF
TRBV6-4	TRBD2	few	TRBJ2-1	TGTGCCAGCAGTGGGGAGGGATTTGGTGAGCAGTTCTTC	CASSGEGFGEQFF
TRBV5-1	TRBD2	-	TRBJ2-2	TGCGCCAGCAGCTTCCTAGCGGGGTATTCGAACACCGGGGAGCTGTTTTTT	CASSFLAGYSNTGELFF
TRBV20-1	TRBD2	few	TRBJ2-2	TGCAGTGCTAGGACACGGGGGGGATCCGGGGAGCTGTTTTTT	CSARTRGGSGELFF
TRBV9	TRBD2	-	TRBJ2-1	TGTGCCAGCAGCGTAATGGGGGGGGTTTACAATGAGCAGTTCTTC	CASSVMGGVYNEQFF
TRBV14	-	-	TRBJ2-5	TGTGCCAGCAGCCCCTACTCCGGGACCTTACAAGAGACCCAGTACTTC	CASSPYSGTLQETQYF
TRBV5-6	-	-	TRBJ1-2	TGTGCCAGCAGCGAGGGGGGCCCTGGGTATGGCTACACCTTC	CASSEGGPGYGYTF
TRBV18	-	-	TRBJ1-2	TGTGCCAGCTCATCAAGTACGCGAACAGATTATGGCTACACCTTC	CASSSSTRTDYGYTF
TRBV7-2	-	-	TRBJ2-3	TGTGCCAGCAGCTTAGAGGGCCCGAGCACAGATACGCAGTATTTT	CASSLEGPSTDTQYF
TRBV20-1	-	-	TRBJ1-1	TGCAGTGCCCACCCCTTGGAGGTCTCAGGAATGAACACTGAAGCTTTCTTT	CSAHPLEVSGMNTEAFF
TRBV6-2/TRBV6-3	TRBD1	-	TRBJ1-5	TGTGCCAGCACCGAACAGGGGAATCAGCCCCAGCATTTT	CASTEQGNQPQHF
TRBV29-1	-	many	TRBJ2-6	TGCAGCGCAAAAACAGGGAGCTCTGGGGCCAACGTCCTGACTTTC	CSAKTGSSGANVLTF
TRBV7-2	-	-	TRBJ2-1	TGTGCCAGCAGCTTAAGGGACGGTTACAATGAGCAGTTCTTC	CASSLRDGYNEQFF
TRBV7-2	TRBD2	-	TRBJ2-3	TGTGCCAGCAGCCCTCTGACTAGCGCACTGGGTACGCAGTATTTT	CASSPLTSALGTQYF
TRBV24-1	-	-	TRBJ2-3	TGTGCCACCAGTGATCCGAGTTTAGCTGAGCAGTATTTT	CATSDPSLAEQYF
TRBV9	-	few	TRBJ2-1	TGTGCCAGCAGCGTACAGGGGGGGGCACGGGGTGAGCAGTTCTTC	CASSVQGGARGEQFF
TRBV24-1	-	many	TRBJ1-1	TGTGCCACCAGCCCCTCGGCTTTCTTT	CATSPSAFF
TRBV29-1	-	-	TRBJ1-1	TGCAGCGTTGACAGTCAAATCAGAGACACTGAAGCTTTCTTT	CSVDSQIRDTEAFF
TRBV24-1	TRBD1	-	TRBJ1-5	TGTGCCACCAGTGACTCACGGACAGGGGGAAGCAATCAGCCCCAGCATTTT	CATSDSRTGGSNQPQHF